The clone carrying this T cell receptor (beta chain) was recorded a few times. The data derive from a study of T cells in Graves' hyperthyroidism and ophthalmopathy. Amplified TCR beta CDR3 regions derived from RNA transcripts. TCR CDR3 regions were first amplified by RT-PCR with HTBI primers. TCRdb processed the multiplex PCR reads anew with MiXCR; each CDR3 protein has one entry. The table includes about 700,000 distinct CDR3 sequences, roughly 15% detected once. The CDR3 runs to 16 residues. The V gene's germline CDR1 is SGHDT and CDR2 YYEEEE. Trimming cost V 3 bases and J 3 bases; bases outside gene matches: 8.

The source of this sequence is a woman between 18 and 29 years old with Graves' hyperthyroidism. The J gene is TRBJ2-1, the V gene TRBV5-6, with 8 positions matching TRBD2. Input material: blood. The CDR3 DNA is TGTGCCAGCAGCTCGCGGACTAGCAGCTACTACAATGAGCAGTTCTTC. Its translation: CASSSRTSSYYNEQFF.